This T cell receptor (beta chain) was sequenced for a study of identical twins (dated by TCRdb to the mid-2010s). With respect to the entire study: TCR alpha and beta repertoires from monozygotic twins, unrelated adults of various ages and cord blood were deep-sequenced to test whether fetal clonotypes persist. Replicate twin experiments were performed at different times using different library preparation protocols to rule out contamination.

The library was prepared using 5' RACE. The sample was run on an Illumina HiSeq 2000. Template switching added a universal primer binding site, and the final cDNA carried a unique molecular identifier that allowed TCR cDNA molecules to be counted accurately. Specific primers in the conserved constant-segment region were used to synthesize first-strand cDNA for TCR alpha and beta chains. To control for contamination, every cDNA library carried two barcodes: a SMART-Mk sample barcode plus Illumina barcodes. Two successive PCR steps introduced TruSeq adapter sequences along with Illumina sample barcodes. The Illumina HiSeq platform was used with custom primers to sequence TCR alpha and beta cDNA libraries. The original pipeline was this. MiGEC processed the raw reads to extract unique molecular identifiers, while MiXCR was used to determine the CDR3 positions. For each individual, recombination models were inferred using an EM algorithm with the repgenHMM and IGoR tools. The tcR package in R was used for shared clonotype analysis, with sharing normalized by the product of cloneset sizes. To study raw recombination free of thymic and clonal selection effects, out-of-frame nonproductive sequences were analyzed. TCRdb cleaned the public reads at Q25 with fastp, built clones with MiXCR and kept in-frame beta chains. Here each entry gathers all rows of one CDR3 protein and keeps the most common genes and DNA. None of the V and J calls come from the authors' own analysis; TCRdb made them. This sample comprises about 330,000 distinct CDR3 sequences, 9% to 15% of them detected only once. The ten biggest clones cover approximately 7.9% of the sample.

Only healthy Caucasian donors were included. Three pairs of female monozygotic twins, all aged roughly 18 to 29 years, were included in the twin cohort. CD4+ and CD8+ T cell populations were isolated with positive isolation kits from Invitrogen. This clonotype came up a few times. Its antigen has not been determined. No much larger clonotype is one base removed from it; base qualities were not supplied. CDR3 length: 15 amino acids, cysteine to phenylalanine. Of the read, only the CDR3 DNA is kept; its 45 bases are in frame from base 1. V loses 2 bases of germline sequence and J loses 3 bases, and the interval between the two ends is 11 bases. For CDR1 and CDR2, the germline V gene lists MDHEN and SYDVKM. The study at large found these results: Compared with coincidental sharing between unrelated individuals, an excess of low generation-probability sequences was observed among out-of-frame TCR alpha sequences shared between twins. Fewer insertions were carried by abundant cord blood beta clonotypes, a similar but weaker trend appeared in young adult naive repertoires, and no such trend appeared in memory repertoires. Zero-insertion analyses could be partly confounded by invariant T cells such as MAIT and iNKT, though diverse VJ usage argued against such confounding for most clonotypes. A weaker excess of twin sharing was found in beta out-of-frame sequences because the signal-to-noise ratio was lowered by fewer shared sequences. Because the same donors could not be followed over many years, conclusions were based on cross-sectional statistical analysis. In monozygotic twins, recombination models systematically underestimated out-of-frame TCR alpha sharing, but the models matched the sharing seen between unrelated individuals.

This sample was shared with a second study, whose subject was yellow fever vaccine responses in identical twins. The second study, in turn, reports: According to the authors, the vaccine-induced T cell response in identical twins seemed to be partly convergent and partly specific to each individual. In identical twins, the study followed T cell clones that responded to the vaccine with precision.

The V and J segments used are TRBV28 and TRBJ2-1; a tentative D match to TRBD2 spans 5 bases. Input material: CD8+ T cells sorted from blood. This clonotype originated in a woman between 18 and 29 years old in good health. The DNA sequence is given as TGTGCCAGCAGTTTACTCGGGGTTAACTACAATGAGCAGTTCTTC. This translates into CASSLLGVNYNEQFF. With all but the CDR3 taken from the reference TRBV28 and TRBJ2-1 genes, the full variable domain is: DVKVTQSSRYLVKRTGEKVFLECVQDMDHENMFWYRQDPGLGLRLIYFSYDVKMKEKGDIPEGYSVSREKKERFSLILESASTNQTSMYLCASSLLGVNYNEQFFGPGTRLTVL.